The present TCR beta chain was sequenced within a study of blood T cell repertoires in COVID-19. The repertoire was sequenced with immunoSEQ multiplex PCR; TCRdb's copy has only in-frame clones and lacks some. This table holds fewer than 250,000 clones, roughly nine tenths found once. Germline loops: CDR1 ENHRY, CDR2 SYGVKD. The CDR3 spans 13 residues. V trimming: 5 bases; J trimming: 5 bases; junction bases outside the gene matches: 6. This TCR was recovered from a man in his sixties or seventies with acute or convalescent COVID-19. The chain is built from TRBV10-3 and TRBJ2-7; TRBD1 matches 7 bases. What was sequenced was peripheral blood. CDR3 amino acids: CAISLGQSNEQYF. The CDR3, as DNA: TGTGCCATCAGTTTGGGACAGAGTAACGAGCAGTACTTC.